The clone carrying this T cell receptor (beta chain) was counted once. This sample stems from a study of blood T cell repertoires in COVID-19. Study background: The study drew acute and convalescent COVID-19 samples from the United States, Italy and Spain. PBMCs, B-cell-depleted T cells, or T cells provided the cDNA or gDNA that made up the material.

In the original processing: Estimation of nucleated cell counts relied on the amplification of reference gene primers. Produced via immunoSEQ multiplex PCR; TCRdb's table is partial and in-frame only. V, J and clone size reflect that table, while D and trimming were determined from the DNA. There are more than 95,000 clones in the sample; about 77% occur only once, and about 25% lies in the top ten. The CDR3 contains 11 residues. Germline assignment: CDR1 SEHNR and CDR2 FQNEAQ (reference sequence). The V segment lost 3 bases and the J segment 10 bases; nucleotides outside the gene matches: 0. The receptor comes from a human donor in a cohort sampled during active COVID-19. The V gene is TRBV7-9, the J gene TRBJ2-1; the match to TRBD2 covers 7 bases. The sample consisted of peripheral blood. CDR3 DNA: TGTGCCAGCAGCTTGGGGGGGGAGCAGTTCTTC. This encodes CASSLGGEQFF.